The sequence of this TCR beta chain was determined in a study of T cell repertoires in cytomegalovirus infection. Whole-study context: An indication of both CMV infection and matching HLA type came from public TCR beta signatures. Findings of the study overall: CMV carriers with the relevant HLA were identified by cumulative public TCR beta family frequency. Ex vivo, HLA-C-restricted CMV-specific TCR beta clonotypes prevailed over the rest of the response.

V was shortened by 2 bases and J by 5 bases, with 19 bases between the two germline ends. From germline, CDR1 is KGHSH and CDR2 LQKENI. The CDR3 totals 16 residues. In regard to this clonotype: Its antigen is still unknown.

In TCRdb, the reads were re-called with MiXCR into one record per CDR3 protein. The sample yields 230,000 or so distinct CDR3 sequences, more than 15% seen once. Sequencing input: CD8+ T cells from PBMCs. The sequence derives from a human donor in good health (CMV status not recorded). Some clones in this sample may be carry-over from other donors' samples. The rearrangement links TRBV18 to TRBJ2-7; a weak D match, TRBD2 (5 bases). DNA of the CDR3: TGTGCCAGCTCACCAACGGTGAGGGTATACATGCACGAGCAGTACTTC. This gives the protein CASSPTVRVYMHEQYF.